The T cell receptor beta chain described here comes from a study of long-term antiretroviral therapy in people with HIV. Every participant with HIV received treatment in the United States. About this clone: Its target is not known.

Broader study findings: Pre-ART clonal expansions dominated every time point's repertoire. Relative to control repertoires, HIV repertoires exhibited narrower CDR3 length ranges. Transplant donor controls retained higher diversity, though diversity increased after ART.

The CDR3 contains 14 residues. The V gene's germline CDR1 is LGHNA and CDR2 YNFKEQ. V was trimmed by 0 bases and J by 4 bases, leaving 9 bases between them. The assay, immunoSEQ v3.0, was run at survey level. Measured with immunoSEQ multiplex PCR; TCRdb has only the in-frame clones, and not every one. The data contain more than 30,000 clones, around 75% of them singletons. This sample comprised unsorted PBMCs, obtained 1.9 years after starting antiretroviral therapy. The chain is built from TRBV4-2 and TRBJ1-2; D unresolved. This sequence originates from a man in his late teens or twenties with HIV. The CDR3 DNA follows: TGTGCCAGCAGCCAAGATAAAAGTCTCTATGGCTACACCTTC. Encoded protein: CASSQDKSLYGYTF.